The rows below give T cell receptor beta chains drawn from one sample of a study of control samples from healthy donors and cancer patients. Measured with immunoSEQ multiplex PCR; TCRdb has only the in-frame clones, and not every one. The repertoire holds roughly 100,000 clones, with around 92% as singletons. Sequencing was done on a sample of blood. The receptors derive from a woman aged 18-35 years in good health. Both conserved end residues are part of each CDR3. D genes are given only for firm matches. Rows give clone size only sometimes, using once, few, many, or a class for an expanded clone.

d_gene,j_gene,abundance,v_gene,CDR3aa,CDR3nt
.,TRBJ2-2,few,TRBV7-2,CASSLGGTPTGELFF,TGTGCCAGCAGCTTAGGTGGAACCCCAACCGGGGAGCTGTTTTTT
TRBD1,TRBJ1-5,.,TRBV5-5,CASSLRGQKNQPQHF,TGTGCCAGCAGCTTGCGGGGACAGAAGAATCAGCCCCAGCATTTT
TRBD2,TRBJ2-3,.,TRBV19,CATLRTSSDTQYF,TGTGCCACCCTCAGGACTAGCTCAGATACGCAGTATTTT
.,TRBJ1-6,.,TRBV12-3/TRBV12-4,CASSLLVNSPLHF,TGTGCCAGCAGTTTATTGGTCAATTCACCCCTCCACTTT
.,TRBJ1-1,.,TRBV24-1,CATSDYDTEAFF,TGTGCCACCAGTGATTACGATACTGAAGCTTTCTTT
.,TRBJ2-5,.,TRBV3-1/TRBV3-2,CASSQGLRRHGETQYF,TGTGCCAGCAGCCAAGGGTTGAGGAGGCACGGGGAGACCCAGTACTTC
.,TRBJ1-2,once,TRBV28,CASSPLWGAGYTF,TGTGCCAGCAGCCCCCTGTGGGGGGCGGGCTACACCTTC
.,TRBJ1-1,.,TRBV19,CASSLTGSTEAFF,TGTGCCAGTAGTTTAACAGGGTCCACTGAAGCTTTCTTT
TRBD1,TRBJ1-5,.,TRBV19,CASTKPGQGISNQPQHF,TGTGCCAGTACGAAACCGGGACAGGGAATTAGCAATCAGCCCCAGCATTTT
.,TRBJ1-2,.,TRBV12-3/TRBV12-4,CASTSFPGGYTF,TGTGCCAGCACCTCGTTCCCGGGGGGCTACACCTTC
.,TRBJ1-2,.,TRBV30,CAWSPRQENYGYTF,TGTGCCTGGAGTCCTCGACAGGAAAACTATGGCTACACCTTC
.,TRBJ1-2,.,TRBV16,CASSQIQGRGYGYTF,TGTGCCAGCAGCCAGATTCAGGGGCGCGGCTATGGCTACACCTTC